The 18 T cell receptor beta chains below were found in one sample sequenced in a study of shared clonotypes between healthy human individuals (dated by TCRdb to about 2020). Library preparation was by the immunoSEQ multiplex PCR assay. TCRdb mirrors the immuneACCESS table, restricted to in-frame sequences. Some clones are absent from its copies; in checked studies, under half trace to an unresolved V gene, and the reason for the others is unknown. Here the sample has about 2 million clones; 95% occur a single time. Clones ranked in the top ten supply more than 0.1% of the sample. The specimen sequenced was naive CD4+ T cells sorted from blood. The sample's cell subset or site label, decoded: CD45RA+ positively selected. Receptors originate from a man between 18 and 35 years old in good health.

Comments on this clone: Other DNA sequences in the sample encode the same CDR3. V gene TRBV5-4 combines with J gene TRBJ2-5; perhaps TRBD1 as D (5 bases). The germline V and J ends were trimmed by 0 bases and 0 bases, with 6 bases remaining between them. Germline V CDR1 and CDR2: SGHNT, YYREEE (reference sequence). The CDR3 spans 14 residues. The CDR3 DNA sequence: TGTGCCAGCAGCTTGGTCAGGGACCAAGAGACCCAGTACTTC. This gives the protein CASSLVRDQETQYF.

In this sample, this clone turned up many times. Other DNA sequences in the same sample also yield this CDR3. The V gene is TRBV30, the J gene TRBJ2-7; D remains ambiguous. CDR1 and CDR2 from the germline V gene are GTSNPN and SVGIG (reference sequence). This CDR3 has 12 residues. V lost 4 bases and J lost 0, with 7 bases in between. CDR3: CAWTGSSYEQYF. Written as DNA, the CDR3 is TGTGCCTGGACAGGTAGCTCCTACGAGCAGTACTTC.

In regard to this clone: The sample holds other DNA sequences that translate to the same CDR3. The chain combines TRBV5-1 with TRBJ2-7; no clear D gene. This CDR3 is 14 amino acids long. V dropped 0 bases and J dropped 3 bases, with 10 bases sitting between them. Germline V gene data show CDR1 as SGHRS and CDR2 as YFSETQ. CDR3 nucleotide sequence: TGCGCCAGCAGCTTGGAACAGAGCAGCTACGAGCAGTACTTC. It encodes CASSLEQSSYEQYF.

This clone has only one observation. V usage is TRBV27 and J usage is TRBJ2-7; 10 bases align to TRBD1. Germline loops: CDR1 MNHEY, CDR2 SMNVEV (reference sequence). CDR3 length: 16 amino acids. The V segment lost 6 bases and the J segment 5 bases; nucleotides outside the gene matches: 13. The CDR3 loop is CASRSIIRDRGHEQYF. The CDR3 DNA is TGTGCCAGCAGAAGCATAATCCGGGACAGGGGCCACGAGCAGTACTTC.

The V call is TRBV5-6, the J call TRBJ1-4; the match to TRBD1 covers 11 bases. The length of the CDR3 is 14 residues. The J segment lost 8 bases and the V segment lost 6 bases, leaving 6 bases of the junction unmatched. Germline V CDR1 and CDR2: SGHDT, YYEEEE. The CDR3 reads CASTTDRGQEKLFF. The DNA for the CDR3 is TGTGCCAGCACCACGGACAGGGGGCAAGAAAAACTGTTTTTT.

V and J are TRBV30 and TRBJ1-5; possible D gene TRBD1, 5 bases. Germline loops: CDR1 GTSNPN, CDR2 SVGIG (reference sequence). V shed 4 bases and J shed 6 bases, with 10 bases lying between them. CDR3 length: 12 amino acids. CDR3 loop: CAWTQGGQPQHF. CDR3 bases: TGTGCCTGGACTCAGGGAGGTCAGCCCCAGCATTTT. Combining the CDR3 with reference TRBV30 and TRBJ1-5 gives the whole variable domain SQTIHQWPATLVQPVGSPLSLECTVEGTSNPNLYWYRQAAGRGLQLLFYSVGIGQISSEVPQNLSASRPQDRQFILSSKKLLLSDSGFYLCAWTQGGQPQHFGDGTRLSIL.

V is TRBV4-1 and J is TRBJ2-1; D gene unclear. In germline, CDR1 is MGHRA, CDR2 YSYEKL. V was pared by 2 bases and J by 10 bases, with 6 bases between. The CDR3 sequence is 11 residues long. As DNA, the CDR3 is TGCGCCAGCAGCCAATTTGACGAGCAGTTCTTC. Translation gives CASSQFDEQFF.

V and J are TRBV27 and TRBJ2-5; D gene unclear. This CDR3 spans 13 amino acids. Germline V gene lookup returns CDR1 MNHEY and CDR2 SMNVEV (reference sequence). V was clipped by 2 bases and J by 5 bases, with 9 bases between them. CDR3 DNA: TGTGCCAGCAGTTTAAACCACGGGGAGACCCAGTACTTC. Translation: CASSLNHGETQYF.

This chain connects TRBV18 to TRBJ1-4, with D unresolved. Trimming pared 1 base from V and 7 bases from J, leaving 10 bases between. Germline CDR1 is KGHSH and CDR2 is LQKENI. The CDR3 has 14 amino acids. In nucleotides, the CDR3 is TGTGCCAGCTCACCACAGGTGGACCTTGAAAAACTGTTTTTT. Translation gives CASSPQVDLEKLFF.

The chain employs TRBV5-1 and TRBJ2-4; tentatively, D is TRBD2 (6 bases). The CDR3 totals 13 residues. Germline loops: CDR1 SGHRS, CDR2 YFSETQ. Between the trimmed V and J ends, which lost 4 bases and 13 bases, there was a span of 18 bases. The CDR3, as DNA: TGCGCCAGCAGCCAGGCCTTGGAGGGCTTACAGTACTTC. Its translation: CASSQALEGLQYF.

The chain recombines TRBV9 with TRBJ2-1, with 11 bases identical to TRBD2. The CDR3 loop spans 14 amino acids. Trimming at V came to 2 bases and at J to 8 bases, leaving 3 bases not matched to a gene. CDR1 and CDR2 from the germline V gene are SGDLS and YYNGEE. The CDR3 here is CASSVGTSGHEQFF. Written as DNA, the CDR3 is TGTGCCAGCAGCGTTGGGACTAGCGGTCATGAGCAGTTCTTC.

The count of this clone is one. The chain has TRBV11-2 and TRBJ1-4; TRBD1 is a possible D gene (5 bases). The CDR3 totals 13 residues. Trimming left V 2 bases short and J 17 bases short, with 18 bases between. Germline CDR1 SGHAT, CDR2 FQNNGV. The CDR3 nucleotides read TGTGCCAGCAGCTTAATGGGTGGGACGCCGTGTTTTTTT. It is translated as CASSLMGGTPCFF.

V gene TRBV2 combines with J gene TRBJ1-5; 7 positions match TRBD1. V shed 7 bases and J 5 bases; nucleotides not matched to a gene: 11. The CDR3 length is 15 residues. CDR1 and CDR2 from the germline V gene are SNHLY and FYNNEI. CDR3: CASTTTGKGDQPQHF. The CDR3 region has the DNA TGTGCCAGCACTACGACAGGGAAAGGAGATCAGCCCCAGCATTTT.

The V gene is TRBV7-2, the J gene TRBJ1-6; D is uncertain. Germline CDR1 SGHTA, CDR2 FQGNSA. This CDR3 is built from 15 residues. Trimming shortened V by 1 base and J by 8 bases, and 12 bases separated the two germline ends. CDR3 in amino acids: CASSLVSGLDSPLHF. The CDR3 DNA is TGTGCCAGCAGCTTAGTCAGCGGACTAGATTCACCCCTCCACTTT.

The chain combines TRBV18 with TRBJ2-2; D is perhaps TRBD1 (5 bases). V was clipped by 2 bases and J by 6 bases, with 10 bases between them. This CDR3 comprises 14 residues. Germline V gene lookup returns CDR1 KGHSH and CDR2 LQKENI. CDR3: CASSPSGLPGELFF. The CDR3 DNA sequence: TGTGCCAGCTCACCATCAGGGTTGCCCGGGGAGCTGTTTTTT. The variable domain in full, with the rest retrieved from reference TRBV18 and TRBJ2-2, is NAGVMQNPRHLVRRRGQEARLRCSPMKGHSHVYWYRQLPEEGLKFMVYLQKENIIDESGMPKERFSAEFPKEGPSILRIQQVVRGDSAAYFCASSPSGLPGELFFGEGSRLTVL.

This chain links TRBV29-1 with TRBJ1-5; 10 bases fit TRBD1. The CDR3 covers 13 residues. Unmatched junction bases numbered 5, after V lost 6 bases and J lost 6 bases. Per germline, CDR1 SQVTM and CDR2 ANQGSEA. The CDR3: CSVVRDRGQPQHF. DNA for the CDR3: TGCAGCGTAGTCCGGGACAGGGGTCAGCCCCAGCATTTT. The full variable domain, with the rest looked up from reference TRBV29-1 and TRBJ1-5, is SAVISQKPSRDICQRGTSLTIQCQVDSQVTMMFWYRQQPGQSLTLIATANQGSEATYESGFVIDKFPISRPNLTFSTLTVSNMSPEDSSIYLCSVVRDRGQPQHFGDGTRLSIL.

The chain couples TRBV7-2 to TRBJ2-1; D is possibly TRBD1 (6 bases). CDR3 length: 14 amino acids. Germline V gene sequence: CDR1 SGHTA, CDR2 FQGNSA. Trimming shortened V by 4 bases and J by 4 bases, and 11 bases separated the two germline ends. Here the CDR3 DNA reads TGTGCCAGCAGCTCCGACAGGAATTACAATGAGCAGTTCTTC. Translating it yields CASSSDRNYNEQFF.

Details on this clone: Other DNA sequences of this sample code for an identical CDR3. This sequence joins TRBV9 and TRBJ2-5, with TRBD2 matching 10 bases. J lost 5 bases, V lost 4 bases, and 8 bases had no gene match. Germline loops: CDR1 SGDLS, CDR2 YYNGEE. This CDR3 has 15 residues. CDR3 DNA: TGTGCCAGCAGCCCCCGGCTAGCGGGAGCCGAGACCCAGTACTTC. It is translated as CASSPRLAGAETQYF.